This is a list of T cell receptor beta chains from one sample in a study of cytomegalovirus exposure and HLA in healthy donors. Sequencing was performed with immunoSEQ multiplex PCR; in TCRdb, only in-frame clones are kept and a portion is missing. The sample shows about 150,000 clones, roughly 80% of them seen only once. The sample taken for sequencing was PBMCs. The receptors were gathered from a woman aged 40-49 years in good health and CMV-seropositive. Both conserved end residues are part of each CDR3. D genes are given only for firm matches. Clone size is stated in some rows and not others, as once, few, many or a class when expanded.

d_gene	abundance	v_gene	j_gene	CDR3nt	CDR3aa
TRBD1	-	TRBV30	TRBJ1-1	TGTGCCTGGACCGGGACAGGGCTGTGGACTGAAGCTTTCTTT	CAWTGTGLWTEAFF
-	-	TRBV10-2	TRBJ1-4	TGCGCCAGCAGTGAGTTAATGTCGAGGCAACTTAATGAAAAACTGTTTTTT	CASSELMSRQLNEKLFF
TRBD2	-	TRBV5-1	TRBJ2-1	TGCGCCAGCTTACGAGAGGGAAGCGGGGTGGAGAATGAGCAGTTCTTC	CASLREGSGVENEQFF
-	once	TRBV15	TRBJ2-2	TGTGCCACCAGCACAGGACTGGACCGGGAGCTGTTTTTT	CATSTGLDRELFF
-	-	TRBV5-1	TRBJ1-2	TGCGCCAGCAGCTTGGGTCAGTCTAACTATGGCTACACCTTC	CASSLGQSNYGYTF
-	-	TRBV9	TRBJ1-5	TGTGCCAGCAGCGTTGGCGGTGGGAATCAGCCCCAGCATTTT	CASSVGGGNQPQHF
-	-	TRBV18	TRBJ1-1	TGTGCCAGCTCAACGGGAACACAGAACACTGAAGCTTTCTTT	CASSTGTQNTEAFF
TRBD2	-	TRBV5-1	TRBJ2-5	TGCGCCAGCAGCCCCGAGCCCCCTAGCGGGGGAGAGACCCAGTACTTC	CASSPEPPSGGETQYF
-	-	TRBV9	TRBJ1-2	TGTGCCAGCAACCCCGGGTCCTCGTATGGCTACACCTTC	CASNPGSSYGYTF
-	-	TRBV15	TRBJ1-2	TGTGCCACCAGCAGAGAAGGAGTAGGTGCAATCTATGGCTACACCTTC	CATSREGVGAIYGYTF
-	-	TRBV9	TRBJ1-3	TGTGCCAGCAGCCCCACCCTGGGAGGGTCTGGAAACACCATATATTTT	CASSPTLGGSGNTIYF
-	-	TRBV2	TRBJ1-5	TGTGCCAGCAGTGAGAATGGGCAATTAAATCAGCCCCAGCATTTT	CASSENGQLNQPQHF
TRBD2	-	TRBV5-1	TRBJ2-3	TGCGCCAGCGCACTAGCGGGGGCCACAGATACGCAGTATTTT	CASALAGATDTQYF
TRBD1	-	TRBV29-1	TRBJ2-7	TGCAGCGTTGAAGTGCGGCAGGGGGTATTCTACGAGCAGTACTTC	CSVEVRQGVFYEQYF
TRBD2	few	TRBV7-9	TRBJ2-1	TGTGCCAGCAGCCCGACCGGGACTAGCGGCGATGAGCAGTTCTTC	CASSPTGTSGDEQFF
TRBD1	-	TRBV6-1	TRBJ1-6	TGTGCCAGCAGACTGGGACAGGGACCTTCACCCCTCCACTTT	CASRLGQGPSPLHF
-	few	TRBV30	TRBJ2-3	TGTGCCGGGGGAGGGGGGGGGTATGGCACAGATACGCAGTATTTT	CAGGGGGYGTDTQYF
TRBD1	-	TRBV6-1	TRBJ1-4	TGTGCCAGCAGTGATGGGACAGGTTCAGAAAAACTGTTTTTT	CASSDGTGSEKLFF
-	-	TRBV5-5	TRBJ1-1	TGTGCCCGCAGCTTTATGGGGCGTAGCACAAACCTAGAAGCTTTCTTT	CARSFMGRSTNLEAFF
TRBD1	-	TRBV7-9	TRBJ1-3	TGTTCCAGCAGCCTTGACAGGGTAGGAAACACCATATATTTT	CSSSLDRVGNTIYF
-	-	TRBV6-1	TRBJ2-7	TGTGCCAGCAGCCACTTCTCCTACGAGCAGTACTTC	CASSHFSYEQYF
TRBD1	-	TRBV19	TRBJ2-2	TGTGCCAGTAGTGTATCACAGGGGGAGGGGGAGCTGTTTTTT	CASSVSQGEGELFF
-	-	TRBV7-9	TRBJ1-1	TGTGCCAGCAGCCCCAGGGGAAAGACTGAAGCTTTCTTT	CASSPRGKTEAFF
TRBD1	-	TRBV18	TRBJ2-7	TGTGCCAGCTCACCACGGACAGGGCGGAGCGAGCAGTACTTC	CASSPRTGRSEQYF
TRBD2	few	TRBV6-5	TRBJ2-7	TGTGCCAGCAGTCGGACTAGCGGGACCTACGAGCAGTACTTC	CASSRTSGTYEQYF
-	-	TRBV7-9	TRBJ1-2	TGTGCCAGCAGCGGGAGCCTTCGTTATGGCTACACCTTC	CASSGSLRYGYTF
TRBD1	-	TRBV7-9	TRBJ2-3	TGTGCCAGCAGCTGGACAGGGTCCACAGATACGCAGTATTTT	CASSWTGSTDTQYF
TRBD1	once	TRBV2	TRBJ2-7	TGTGCCAGCAGCAGGGGGACAGGGTCCTACGAGCAGTACTTC	CASSRGTGSYEQYF
TRBD2	-	TRBV5-1	TRBJ2-3	TGCGCCAGCAGCCCAGGACTAGCGGGTACGCAGTATTTT	CASSPGLAGTQYF
-	-	TRBV6-1	TRBJ1-1	TGTGCCAGCAGTGATGCGGTTCTGAACACTGAAGCTTTCTTT	CASSDAVLNTEAFF
-	-	TRBV6-6	TRBJ2-2	TGTGCCAGCAGTTTAAAACAGGTGAACACCGGGGAGCTGTTTTTT	CASSLKQVNTGELFF
TRBD2	-	TRBV2	TRBJ2-3	TGTGCCAGCAGGAACAGACTAGCAGGCACAGATACGCAGTATTTT	CASRNRLAGTDTQYF
-	-	TRBV29-1	TRBJ2-3	TGCAGCGTTGGTGCGGCTGCTAGCACAGATACGCAGTATTTT	CSVGAAASTDTQYF
TRBD1	-	TRBV19	TRBJ2-1	TGTGCCAGCCGACCCCCCGGGACAGGGGACTACAATGAGCAGTTCTTC	CASRPPGTGDYNEQFF
TRBD1	-	TRBV18	TRBJ2-1	TGTGCCAGCTCACTCTCCCTGGACAGGGGCCTCTACAATGAGCAGTTCTTC	CASSLSLDRGLYNEQFF
TRBD2	-	TRBV4-1	TRBJ2-2	TGCGCCAGCGCGGCTAGCGGGGGAGCCAACACCGGGGAGCTGTTTTTT	CASAASGGANTGELFF
-	-	TRBV9	TRBJ1-6	TGTGCCAGCAGCTCAGGGGCTCACAATTCACCCCTCCACTTT	CASSSGAHNSPLHF
-	-	TRBV5-5	TRBJ2-7	TGTGCCAGCAGCTTGGGTCGGGGAGTCTACGAGCAGTACTTC	CASSLGRGVYEQYF
-	-	TRBV6-6	TRBJ1-2	TGTGCCAGCAGACAAACAGGGTTGGGTGGCTACACCTTC	CASRQTGLGGYTF
-	-	TRBV7-9	TRBJ2-7	TGTGCCAGCAGCGCAGCTAGAGACGAGCAGTACTTC	CASSAARDEQYF
-	-	TRBV5-4	TRBJ1-2	TGTGCCAGCAGCTTGGGACAGGTTGTTTCGGATGGCTACACCTTC	CASSLGQVVSDGYTF
-	-	TRBV5-6	TRBJ2-7	TGTGCCAGCAGCGGGGGGTCCGAGCAGTACTTC	CASSGGSEQYF
TRBD1	-	TRBV2	TRBJ1-2	TGTGCCAGCAGGGGCGGGACAGTCTCTGGCTACACCTTC	CASRGGTVSGYTF
-	-	TRBV19	TRBJ1-5	TGTGCCAGTAGTGTTGGAACCGGGGTCCTTAATCAGCCCCAGCATTTT	CASSVGTGVLNQPQHF
-	-	TRBV19	TRBJ1-1	TGTGCCAGTAGTATAATCGGGGTTGGCACTGAAGCTTTCTTT	CASSIIGVGTEAFF
TRBD1	-	TRBV2	TRBJ2-7	TGTGCCAGCAGTGAAAACGACAGGGGGCCCTACGAGCAGTACTTC	CASSENDRGPYEQYF
TRBD1	-	TRBV25-1	TRBJ2-7	TGTGCCAGCAGTGAAGCCGACAGGGCCTACGAGCAGTACTTC	CASSEADRAYEQYF
TRBD1	-	TRBV28	TRBJ2-7	TGTGCCAGCAGCCCAGGGACAGCTTCAGCCGAGTACGAGCAGTACTTC	CASSPGTASAEYEQYF
-	-	TRBV19	TRBJ1-3	TGTGCCAGTAGTAAACAGGTTCCGCCTGGAAACACCATATATTTT	CASSKQVPPGNTIYF
-	-	TRBV5-1	TRBJ1-1	TGCGCCAGCAGCTTGGGCGGGGGGCGGACTGAAGCTTTCTTT	CASSLGGGRTEAFF
TRBD1	few	TRBV25-1	TRBJ1-1	TGTGCCAGCAGTCGAGGGGGCCGAGCTTTCTTT	CASSRGGRAFF
-	-	TRBV11-2	TRBJ2-3	TGTGCCAGCAGTCCGAACAGGGTAATGGGTACAGATACGCAGTATTTT	CASSPNRVMGTDTQYF
TRBD1	once	TRBV5-1	TRBJ1-1	TGCGCCAGCAGCCTCGGACAGGGTCAGATGAACACTGAAGCTTTCTTT	CASSLGQGQMNTEAFF
TRBD1	-	TRBV29-1	TRBJ1-2	TGCAGTGCCTTTAGGACAGGGGACAATGGCTACACCTTC	CSAFRTGDNGYTF
TRBD1	-	TRBV9	TRBJ1-6	TGTGCCAGCAGCGTAGCGGACAGGGTTAATTCACCCCTCCACTTT	CASSVADRVNSPLHF
-	-	TRBV6-1	TRBJ1-2	TGTGCCAGCAGTGAACACCTGTTAGCTAACTATGGCTACACCTTC	CASSEHLLANYGYTF
-	few	TRBV19	TRBJ2-1	TGTGCCAGTAGTAATGGTCAGGGGAATAACAATGAGCAGTTCTTC	CASSNGQGNNNEQFF
TRBD2	-	TRBV4-2	TRBJ2-3	TGTGCCAGCAGCCAAGAGAGAGCGGGGGGAGCAGATACGCAGTATTTT	CASSQERAGGADTQYF